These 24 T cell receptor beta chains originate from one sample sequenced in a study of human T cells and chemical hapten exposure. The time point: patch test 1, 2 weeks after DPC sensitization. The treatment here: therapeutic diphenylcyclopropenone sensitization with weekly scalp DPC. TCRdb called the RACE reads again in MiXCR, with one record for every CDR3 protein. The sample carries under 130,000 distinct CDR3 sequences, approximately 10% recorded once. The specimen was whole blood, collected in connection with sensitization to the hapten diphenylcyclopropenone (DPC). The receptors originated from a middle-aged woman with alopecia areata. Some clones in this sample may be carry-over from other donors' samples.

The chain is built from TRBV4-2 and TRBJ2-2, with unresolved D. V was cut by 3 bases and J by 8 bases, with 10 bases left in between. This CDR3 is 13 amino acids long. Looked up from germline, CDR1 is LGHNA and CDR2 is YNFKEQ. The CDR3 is CASSQTRWGELFF. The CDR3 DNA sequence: TGTGCCAGCAGCCAGACCCGTTGGGGGGAGCTGTTTTTT.

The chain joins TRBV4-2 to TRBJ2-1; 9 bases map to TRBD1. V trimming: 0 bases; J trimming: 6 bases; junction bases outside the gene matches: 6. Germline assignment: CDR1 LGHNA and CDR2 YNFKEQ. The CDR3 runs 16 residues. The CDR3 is CASSQDMGTGFNEQFF. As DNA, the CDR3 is TGTGCCAGCAGCCAAGATATGGGGACAGGGTTCAATGAGCAGTTCTTC.

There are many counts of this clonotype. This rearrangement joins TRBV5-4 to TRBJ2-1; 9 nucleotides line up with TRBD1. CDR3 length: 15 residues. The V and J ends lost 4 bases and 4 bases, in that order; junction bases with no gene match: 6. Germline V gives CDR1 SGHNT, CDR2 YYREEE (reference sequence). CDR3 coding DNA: TGTGCCAGCAGCCGGGACAGGGAACTTTACAATGAGCAGTTCTTC. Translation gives CASSRDRELYNEQFF. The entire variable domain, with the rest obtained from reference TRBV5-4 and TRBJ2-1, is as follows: ETGVTQSPTHLIKTRGQQVTLRCSSQSGHNTVSWYQQALGQGPQFIFQYYREEENGRGNFPPRFSGLQFPNYSSELNVNALELDDSALYLCASSRDRELYNEQFFGPGTRLTVL.

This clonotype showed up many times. Written as DNA, the CDR3 is TGTGCCAGCAGTGCTGACAGGCCCCACAAGGGCTATGGCTACACCTTC. Residues: CASSADRPHKGYGYTF. This rearrangement joins TRBV6-5 to TRBJ1-2; D perhaps matches TRBD1 (6 bases). CDR3 size: 16 residues. Germline CDR1 reads MNHEY; CDR2 reads SVGAGI. Deletions cut 5 bases from V and 4 bases from J, with 20 bases between.

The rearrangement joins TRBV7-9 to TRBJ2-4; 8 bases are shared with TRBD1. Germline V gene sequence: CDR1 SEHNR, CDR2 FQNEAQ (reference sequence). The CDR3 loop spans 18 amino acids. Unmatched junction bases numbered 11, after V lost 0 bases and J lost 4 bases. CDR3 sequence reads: CASSLALEGRQGKNIQYF. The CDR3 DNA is TGTGCCAGCAGCTTAGCGCTCGAAGGAAGACAGGGGAAAAACATTCAGTACTTC.

CDR3 in DNA: TGTGCCAGCTCGCTGACTAGCGGACTTGACGAGCAGTACTTC. It translates to CASSLTSGLDEQYF. The chain carries TRBV6-6 and TRBJ2-7; 9 nucleotides line up with TRBD2. This CDR3 contains 14 residues. CDR1 and CDR2 (germline): MNHNY, SVGAGI (reference sequence). J gave up 5 bases and V 8 bases, and 10 bases lay outside the gene matches.

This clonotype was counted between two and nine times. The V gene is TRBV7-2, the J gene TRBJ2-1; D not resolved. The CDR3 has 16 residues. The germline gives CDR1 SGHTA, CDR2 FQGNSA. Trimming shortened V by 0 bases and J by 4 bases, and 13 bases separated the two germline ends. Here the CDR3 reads CASSLALTSSYNEQFF. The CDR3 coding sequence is TGTGCCAGCAGCTTAGCGTTGACTTCCTCTTACAATGAGCAGTTCTTC.

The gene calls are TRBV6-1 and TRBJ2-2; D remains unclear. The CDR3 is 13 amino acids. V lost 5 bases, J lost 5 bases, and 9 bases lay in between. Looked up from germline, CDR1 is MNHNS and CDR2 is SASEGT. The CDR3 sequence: CASSLQATGELFF. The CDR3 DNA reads TGTGCCAGCAGTCTCCAGGCTACCGGGGAGCTGTTTTTT.

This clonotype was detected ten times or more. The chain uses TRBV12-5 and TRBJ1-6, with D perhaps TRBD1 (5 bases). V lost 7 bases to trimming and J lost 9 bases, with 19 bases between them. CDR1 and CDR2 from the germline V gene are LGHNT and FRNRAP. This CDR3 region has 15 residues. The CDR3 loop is CASASGTHSGSPLHF. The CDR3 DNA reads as TGTGCTAGTGCCTCCGGGACTCACTCGGGTTCACCCCTCCACTTT.

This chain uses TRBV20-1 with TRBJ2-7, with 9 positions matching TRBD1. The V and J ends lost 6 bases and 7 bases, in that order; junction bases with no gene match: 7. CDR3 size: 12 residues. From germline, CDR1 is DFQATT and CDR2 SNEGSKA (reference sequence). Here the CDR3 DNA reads TGCAGTGCCCGACAGGGGGATTGGGAGCAGTACTTC. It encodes CSARQGDWEQYF.

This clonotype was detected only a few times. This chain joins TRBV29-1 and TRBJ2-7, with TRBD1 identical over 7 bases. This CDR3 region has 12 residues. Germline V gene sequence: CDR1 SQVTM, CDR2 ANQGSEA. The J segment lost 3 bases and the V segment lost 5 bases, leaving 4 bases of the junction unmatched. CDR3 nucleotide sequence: TGCAGCGTTAGGGACAGTGTCTACGAGCAGTACTTC. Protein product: CSVRDSVYEQYF.

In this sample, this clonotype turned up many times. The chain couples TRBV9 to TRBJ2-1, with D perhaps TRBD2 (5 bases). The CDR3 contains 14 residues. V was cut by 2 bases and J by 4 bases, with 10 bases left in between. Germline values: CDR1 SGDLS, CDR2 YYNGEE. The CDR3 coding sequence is TGTGCCAGCAGCGTCGGGATAACTTACAATGAGCAGTTCTTC. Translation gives CASSVGITYNEQFF.

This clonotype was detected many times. CDR3 DNA: TGCAGCGTTGATTTGGGAGGGTACGAGCAGTACTTC. Translating gives CSVDLGGYEQYF. The chain carries TRBV29-1 and TRBJ2-7, with 7 bases that match TRBD2. Germline assignment: CDR1 SQVTM and CDR2 ANQGSEA. The CDR3 loop spans 12 amino acids. The J segment lost 4 bases and the V segment lost 3 bases, leaving 3 bases of the junction unmatched.

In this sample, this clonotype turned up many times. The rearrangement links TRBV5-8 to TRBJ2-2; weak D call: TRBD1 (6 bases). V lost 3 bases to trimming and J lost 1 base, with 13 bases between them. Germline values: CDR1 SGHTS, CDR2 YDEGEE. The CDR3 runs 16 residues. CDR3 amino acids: CASSSWTELNTGELFF. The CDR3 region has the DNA TGTGCCAGCAGCTCGTGGACAGAATTGAACACCGGGGAGCTGTTTTTT. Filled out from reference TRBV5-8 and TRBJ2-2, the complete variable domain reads EAGVTQSPTHLIKTRGQQATLRCSPISGHTSVYWYQQALGLGLQFLLWYDEGEERNRGNFPPRFSGRQFPNYSSELNVNALELEDSALYLCASSSWTELNTGELFFGEGSRLTVL.

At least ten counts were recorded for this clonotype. CDR3 nucleotides: TGTGCCAGCAGTGATCCAAAGGAGACTGCGAACACCGGGGAGCTGTTTTTT. Amino acids: CASSDPKETANTGELFF. The chain links TRBV9 to TRBJ2-2; D gene ambiguous. Trimming stripped 5 bases from V and 0 bases from J, with 17 bases between. Looked up from germline, CDR1 is SGDLS and CDR2 is YYNGEE. This CDR3 is built from 17 residues.

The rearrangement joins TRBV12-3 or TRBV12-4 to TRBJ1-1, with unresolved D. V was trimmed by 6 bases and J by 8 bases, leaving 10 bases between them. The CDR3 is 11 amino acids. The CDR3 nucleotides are TGTGCCAGCAGCCGGACGGAGGAAGCTTTCTTT. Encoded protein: CASSRTEEAFF.

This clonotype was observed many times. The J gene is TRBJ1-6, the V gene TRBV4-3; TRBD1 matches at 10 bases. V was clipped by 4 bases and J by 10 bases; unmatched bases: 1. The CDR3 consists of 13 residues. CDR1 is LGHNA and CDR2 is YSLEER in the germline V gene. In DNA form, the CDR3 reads TGCGCCAGCAGCCCGACAGGGGGCTCACCCCTCCACTTT. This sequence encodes CASSPTGGSPLHF.

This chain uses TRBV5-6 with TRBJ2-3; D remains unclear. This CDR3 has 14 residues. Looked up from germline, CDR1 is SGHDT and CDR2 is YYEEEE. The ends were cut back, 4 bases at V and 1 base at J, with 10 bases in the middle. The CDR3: CASSRTSRTDTQYF. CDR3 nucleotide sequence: TGTGCCAGCAGCAGGACCTCCCGCACAGATACGCAGTATTTT.

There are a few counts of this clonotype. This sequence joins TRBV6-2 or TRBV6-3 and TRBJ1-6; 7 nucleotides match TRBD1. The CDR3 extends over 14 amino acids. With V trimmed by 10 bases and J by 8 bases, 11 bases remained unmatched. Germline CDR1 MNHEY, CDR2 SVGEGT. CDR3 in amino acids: CATRKTGTHSPLHF. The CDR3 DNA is TGTGCCACACGGAAGACAGGGACTCATTCACCCCTCCACTTT.

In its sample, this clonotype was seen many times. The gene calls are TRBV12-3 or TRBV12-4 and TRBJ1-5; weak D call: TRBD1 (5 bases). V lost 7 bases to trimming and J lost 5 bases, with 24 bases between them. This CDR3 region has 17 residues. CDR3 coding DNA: TGTGCCAGCACCCTAAGCCTAGGGCAGGGAGTCGATCAGCCCCAGCATTTT. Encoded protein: CASTLSLGQGVDQPQHF.

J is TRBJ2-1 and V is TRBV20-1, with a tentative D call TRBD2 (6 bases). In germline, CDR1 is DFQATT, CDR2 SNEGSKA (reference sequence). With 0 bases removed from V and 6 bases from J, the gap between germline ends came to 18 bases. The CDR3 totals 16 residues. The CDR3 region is CSARDGRGASFNEQFF. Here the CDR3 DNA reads TGCAGTGCTAGAGATGGTCGCGGGGCAAGCTTCAATGAGCAGTTCTTC.

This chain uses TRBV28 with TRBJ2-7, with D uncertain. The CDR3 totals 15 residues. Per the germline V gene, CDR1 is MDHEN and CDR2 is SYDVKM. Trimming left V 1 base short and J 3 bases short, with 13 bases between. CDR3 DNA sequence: TGTGCCAGCAGTTTATACCAGCCCTCACTCTACGAGCAGTACTTC. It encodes CASSLYQPSLYEQYF. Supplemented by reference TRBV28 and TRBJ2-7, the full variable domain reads DVKVTQSSRYLVKRTGEKVFLECVQDMDHENMFWYRQDPGLGLRLIYFSYDVKMKEKGDIPEGYSVSREKKERFSLILESASTNQTSMYLCASSLYQPSLYEQYFGPGTRLTVT.

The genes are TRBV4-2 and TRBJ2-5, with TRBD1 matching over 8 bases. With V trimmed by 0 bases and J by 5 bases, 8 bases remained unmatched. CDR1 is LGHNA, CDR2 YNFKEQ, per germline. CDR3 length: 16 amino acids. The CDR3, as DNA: TGTGCCAGCAGCCAAGATGGACAGGGCCAAACCGAGACCCAGTACTTC. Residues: CASSQDGQGQTETQYF.

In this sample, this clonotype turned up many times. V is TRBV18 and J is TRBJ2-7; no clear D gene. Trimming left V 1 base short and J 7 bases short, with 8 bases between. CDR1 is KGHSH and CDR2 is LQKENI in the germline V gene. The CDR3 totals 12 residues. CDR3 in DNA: TGTGCCAGCTCACCACAGGTGGAGGAGCAGTACTTC. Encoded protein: CASSPQVEEQYF.